What follows are 19 T cell receptor beta chains derived from one specimen sequenced in a study of Ad26.COV2.S vaccination and SARS-CoV-2 variants. The data were produced by immunoSEQ multiplex PCR, yet TCRdb's version contains in-frame clones alone and is incomplete. The repertoire consists of hundreds of thousands of clones, with about 88% occurring once and the leading ten covering approximately 12%. The treatment: 19 received Ad26.COV2.S at low or high dose, single or two shots; several received placebo; per-sample allocation not given. Sampling took place 63 days after the first vaccine or placebo injection. The starting material was peripheral blood, obtained in a trial of Ad26.COV2.S vaccine versus placebo. These TCRs come from a person between 18 and 60 years old who received the Ad26.COV2.S COVID-19 vaccine or a placebo.

The CDR3 region is CSVESAGTEQYF. The CDR3 bases are TGCAGCGTTGAATCCGCAGGGACCGAGCAGTACTTC. This rearrangement joins TRBV29-1 to TRBJ2-7, with D perhaps given as TRBD1 or TRBD2 (5 bases each). This CDR3 has 12 amino acids. Germline V CDR1 and CDR2: SQVTM, ANQGSEA. Between the trimmed V and J ends, which lost 2 bases and 6 bases, there was a span of 11 bases.

The chain joins TRBV6-2 or TRBV6-3 to TRBJ2-2, with D possibly being TRBD1 or TRBD2 (5 bases each). The CDR3 is made up of 17 amino acids. V dropped 6 bases and J dropped 1 base, with 18 bases sitting between them. CDR1 is MNHEY and CDR2 is SVGEGT in the germline V gene. The DNA of the CDR3 is TGTGCCAGCAGCGGGTCGGGGAGACAGTGGAACACCGGGGAGCTGTTTTTT. The encoded protein is CASSGSGRQWNTGELFF.

This clone was observed a single time. The chain couples TRBV13 to TRBJ2-7; D is unresolved. The germline gives CDR1 PRHDT, CDR2 FYEKMQ (reference sequence). With 5 bases removed from V and 0 bases from J, the gap between germline ends came to 8 bases. The CDR3 runs to 13 residues. CDR3 nucleotide sequence: TGTGCCAGCAGCCCGGCCGCCTCCTACGAGCAGTACTTC. Translation: CASSPAASYEQYF. The entire variable domain, with the rest obtained from reference TRBV13 and TRBJ2-7, is as follows: AAGVIQSPRHLIKEKRETATLKCYPIPRHDTVYWYQQGPGQDPQFLISFYEKMQSDKGSIPDRFSAQQFSDYHSELNMSSLELGDSALYFCASSPAASYEQYFGPGTRLTVT.

The chain combines TRBV28 with TRBJ2-2; 7 bases agree with TRBD2. Germline V gene lookup returns CDR1 MDHEN and CDR2 SYDVKM. Unmatched junction bases numbered 10, after V lost 5 bases and J lost 7 bases. The CDR3 runs 15 residues. The CDR3 DNA follows: TGTGCCAGCAGTCCGCCCCCAGCGGGGAGCGGGGAGCTGTTTTTT. This encodes CASSPPPAGSGELFF.

The chain recombines TRBV28 with TRBJ2-7, with TRBD1 matching over 8 bases. Germline CDR1 MDHEN, CDR2 SYDVKM. The CDR3 has 16 amino acids. Trimming removed 3 bases from V and 0 bases from J; junction bases left unmatched: 7. This CDR3 reads CASSLDPGTGSYEQYF. In nucleotides, the CDR3 is TGTGCCAGCAGTTTGGATCCAGGGACAGGCTCCTACGAGCAGTACTTC. Full variable domain (rest looked up from reference TRBV28 and TRBJ2-7): DVKVTQSSRYLVKRTGEKVFLECVQDMDHENMFWYRQDPGLGLRLIYFSYDVKMKEKGDIPEGYSVSREKKERFSLILESASTNQTSMYLCASSLDPGTGSYEQYFGPGTRLTVT.

This chain links TRBV3-1 (or the pseudogene TRBV3-2) with TRBJ2-5; D not resolved. CDR1 and CDR2 (germline): LGHDT, YNNKEL (reference sequence). Trimming left V 1 base short and J 5 bases short, with 11 bases between. CDR3 size: 14 residues. CDR3 amino acids: CASSQAPRTETQYF. Here the CDR3 DNA reads TGTGCCAGCAGCCAAGCTCCTAGAACGGAGACCCAGTACTTC.

The V gene is TRBV10-3, the J gene TRBJ2-1; D unresolved. Germline CDR1 and CDR2: ENHRY and SYGVKD. This CDR3 is built from 16 residues. V gave up 0 bases and J gave up 0 bases, with 9 bases separating them. In nucleotides, the CDR3 is TGTGCCATCAGTGAGTCGGGCGGTAGCTCCTACAATGAGCAGTTCTTC. Its protein product is CAISESGGSSYNEQFF.

This clone appeared once. Within the sample, other DNA sequences also encode this same CDR3. The V and J genes are TRBV5-6 and TRBJ2-7; D gene uncertain. The CDR3 contains 12 residues. The germline V and J ends were trimmed by 3 bases and 1 base, with 5 bases remaining between them. Per the germline V gene, CDR1 is SGHDT and CDR2 is YYEEEE. CDR3 amino acids: CASSSSSYEQYF. CDR3 in DNA: TGTGCCAGCAGCTCGTCATCCTACGAGCAGTACTTC.

The chain joins TRBV19 to TRBJ2-1, with TRBD1 identical over 8 bases. Germline V lookup: CDR1 LNHDA, CDR2 SQIVND (reference sequence). The CDR3 length is 13 residues. Unmatched junction bases numbered 7, after V lost 5 bases and J lost 10 bases. CDR3 amino acids: CASSLGQVVEQFF. CDR3 coding DNA: TGTGCCAGTAGTTTGGGACAGGTCGTCGAGCAGTTCTTC.

The chain joins TRBV5-4 to TRBJ1-2, with D unclear. The germline gives CDR1 SGHNT, CDR2 YYREEE (reference sequence). V shed 1 base and J shed 6 bases, with 7 bases lying between them. This CDR3 has 12 residues. Written as DNA, the CDR3 is TGTGCCAGCAGCTTGAAGTGGGATGGCTACACCTTC. Translating it yields CASSLKWDGYTF.

The chain is built from TRBV18 and TRBJ2-1; 7 bases line up with TRBD2. Trimming at V came to 0 bases and at J to 2 bases, leaving 16 bases not matched to a gene. The V gene's germline CDR1 is KGHSH and CDR2 LQKENI. The CDR3 length is 20 residues. Here the CDR3 reads CASSPPGGGFERRAYNEQFF. The CDR3 DNA is TGTGCCAGCTCACCACCGGGGGGAGGGTTCGAACGACGCGCCTACAATGAGCAGTTCTTC.

The chain uses TRBV3-1 (or the pseudogene TRBV3-2) and TRBJ1-1; the D gene is possibly TRBD1 (6 bases). The germline gives CDR1 LGHDT, CDR2 YNNKEL (reference sequence). V was shortened by 0 bases and J by 6 bases, with 17 bases between the two germline ends. This CDR3 is built from 16 residues. As DNA, the CDR3 is TGTGCCAGCAGCCAAGATATGGGCAGGGGTGTCCCTGAAGCTTTCTTT. This sequence encodes CASSQDMGRGVPEAFF.

The chain couples TRBV5-1 to TRBJ2-6, with 11 bases aligning to TRBD1. The length of the CDR3 is 17 residues. Trimming took 2 bases from V and 3 from J; bases not matched to a gene: 4. The V gene's germline CDR1 is SGHRS and CDR2 YFSETQ. The CDR3 nucleotides read TGCGCCAGCAGCTTCGGGACAGGGGGAGGTGGGGCCAACGTCCTGACTTTC. Protein: CASSFGTGGGGANVLTF.

J is TRBJ2-7 and V is TRBV4-3, with D perhaps matching TRBD1 or TRBD2 (5 bases each). Germline V lookup: CDR1 LGHNA, CDR2 YSLEER. The CDR3 extends over 14 amino acids. V lost 3 bases, J lost 4 bases, and 13 bases lay in between. In DNA form, the CDR3 reads TGCGCCAGCAGCCATGGGCAGGGAGAATACGAGCAGTACTTC. Protein sequence: CASSHGQGEYEQYF.

V is TRBV7-8 and J is TRBJ2-1, with TRBD2 identical over 12 bases. The ends lost 5 bases at V and 8 bases at J; junction bases unmatched: 7. Germline V CDR1 and CDR2: SGHVS, FQNEAQ. This CDR3 is built from 15 residues. CDR3 DNA sequence: TGTGCCAGCAGCCCAGGACTAGCGGGATTTCATGAGCAGTTCTTC. It encodes CASSPGLAGFHEQFF.

The sample holds one count of this clone. The chain is built from TRBV9 and TRBJ2-5; D is undetermined. CDR3 length: 12 amino acids. Germline V lookup: CDR1 SGDLS, CDR2 YYNGEE. V was pared by 0 bases and J by 5 bases, with 5 bases between. CDR3 sequence: CASSVAEETQYF. For the CDR3, the DNA is TGTGCCAGCAGCGTAGCTGAGGAGACCCAGTACTTC.

The chain is built from TRBV3-1 (or the pseudogene TRBV3-2) and TRBJ1-6, with unresolved D. The germline CDR1 and CDR2 sequences are LGHDT and YNNKEL (reference sequence). The CDR3 loop spans 13 amino acids. Deletions cut 0 bases from V and 9 bases from J, with 6 bases between. CDR3 in DNA: TGTGCCAGCAGCCAAGAATTTGGTTCACCCCTCCACTTT. This encodes CASSQEFGSPLHF.

V gene TRBV27 combines with J gene TRBJ1-2; the match to TRBD1 covers 8 bases. The J segment lost 8 bases and the V segment lost 6 bases, leaving 8 bases of the junction unmatched. The germline CDR1 and CDR2 sequences are MNHEY and SMNVEV (reference sequence). CDR3 length: 13 amino acids. CDR3 bases: TGTGCCAGCAGGCCCCTGACAGGGGAAGGCTACACCTTC. Translating gives CASRPLTGEGYTF.

The V gene is TRBV6-5, the J gene TRBJ1-2; a possible D gene is TRBD1 (6 bases). V lost 6 bases and J lost 8, with 13 bases in between. Germline CDR1 is MNHEY and CDR2 is SVGAGI. This CDR3 region has 12 residues. Here the CDR3 DNA reads TGTGCCAGCAGATCCCCAGGGGCGGGCTACACCTTC. This encodes CASRSPGAGYTF.